One sample yielded the 22 T cell receptor beta chains listed below, sequenced in a study of CD8+ T cells in alopecia areata. Cells pooled from cutaneous lymph nodes were sorted on CD4, CD8alpha, NKG2D, NKG2ACE and other markers. cDNA reverse transcribed from extracted RNA served as the sequencing template. TCRdb's table, derived via immunoSEQ multiplex PCR, lists solely in-frame clones and lacks some. There are about 270,000 clones in the sample, none observed a single time. Sequencing used CD4+ T cells sorted from a lymph node. The source of these receptors is a C3H/HeJ mouse with alopecia areata. For this mouse line, the MHC haplotype is H2-k.

This clone was picked up a small number of times. The genes and germline here are from mouse. The read falls 4 residues short of the CDR3 end, and the missing part is taken from the germline J gene. V usage is TRBV13-1 and J usage is TRBJ2-7, with D perhaps TRBD1 (5 bases). The CDR3 extends over 14 amino acids. Germline V gene data show CDR1 as NSHNY and CDR2 as SYGAGN. The CDR3 loop reads CASSDSAGRYEQYF. Incomplete CDR3 DNA: TGTGCCAGCAGTGATTCGGCAGGGCGTTAT.

This clone was seen a handful of times. These gene names are mouse names. CDR3 loop: CASSRQGGGAETLYF. The covered CDR3 bases are TGTGCCAGCAGTAGACAGGGGGGAGGTGCAGAA. The rearrangement links TRBV19 to TRBJ2-3, with TRBD1 identical over 9 bases. The read stops 4 residues short of the end of the CDR3; the missing end is completed from the germline J gene. V was clipped by 3 bases and J by 1 base; unmatched bases: 3. CDR1 and CDR2 (germline): FNHDT, SITEND (reference sequence). The CDR3 sequence is 15 residues long. The variable domain in full, completed from reference TRBV19 and TRBJ2-3, reads GGIITQTPKFLIGQEGQKLTLKCQQNFNHDTMYWYRQDSGKGLRLIYYSITENDLQKGDLSEGYDASREKKSSFSLTVTSAQKNEMAVFLCASSRQGGGAETLYFGSGTRLTVL.

This clone turned up a few times. Germline and genes here are mouse. The CDR3 end is not reached by the read, which stops 4 residues before it; the germline J gene fills it in. This rearrangement joins TRBV19 to TRBJ2-1; D uncertain. V was trimmed by 1 base and J by 4 bases, leaving 6 bases between them. CDR3 length equals 13 residues. Germline-derived CDR1 and CDR2 are FNHDT and SITEND (reference sequence). The CDR3 loop reads CASSILLYAEQFF. The DNA read from the CDR3 is TGTGCCAGCAGTATACTCTTGTATGCT.

Comment on this clone: Genes and germline come from the mouse. The CDR3 is cut off 4 residues early in the read; its end comes from the germline J gene. This sequence joins TRBV13-1 and TRBJ2-1; D is perhaps TRBD1 (6 bases). The CDR3 contains 14 residues. V lost 2 bases to trimming and J lost 3 bases, with 9 bases between them. Germline CDR1 is NSHNY and CDR2 is SYGAGN. The CDR3 reads CASSEPGAYAEQFF. The sequenced part of the CDR3 DNA is TGTGCCAGCAGTGAACCAGGGGCCTATGCT.

This clone came up a few times. Gene names are mouse gene names. The read finishes 4 residues shy of the CDR3 end, and the germline J gene is used to complete it. Other DNA sequences in this sample translate to the same CDR3. The chain links TRBV19 to TRBJ2-1; a possible D gene is TRBD1 (6 bases). Trimming pared 5 bases from V and 1 base from J, leaving 13 bases between. CDR1 and CDR2 from the germline V gene are FNHDT and SITEND (reference sequence). The CDR3 covers 15 residues. CDR3 DNA (partial): TGTGCCAGCAGCCCCCCGGGACAAAACTATGCT. Protein product: CASSPPGQNYA. The CDR3, in full, reads CASSPPGQNYAEQFF.

This clone was found a few times. Mouse germline and gene names are used. Read data end 4 residues before the CDR3 end; the end is taken from the germline J gene. The chain is built from TRBV19 and TRBJ2-3; 8 bases are shared with TRBD2. After removal of 0 bases from V and 1 base from J, the junction contained 7 bases not matched to a gene. Germline V lookup: CDR1 FNHDT, CDR2 SITEND (reference sequence). There are 17 residues in the CDR3. The CDR3 loop is CASSIAPTGGGAETLYF. The sequenced part of the CDR3 DNA is TGTGCCAGCAGTATAGCTCCTACTGGGGGTGGTGCAGAA.

There are a few counts of this clone. Each gene name is a mouse one. The read comes to an end 4 residues before the CDR3 does, leaving the germline J gene to fill in the end. The chain carries TRBV13-1 and TRBJ2-7, with 10 bases aligning to TRBD2. Unmatched junction bases numbered 3, after V lost 0 bases and J lost 0 bases. The CDR3 has 16 residues. CDR1 and CDR2 (germline): NSHNY, SYGAGN. CDR3 sequence reads: CASSDAGGATSYEQYF. The CDR3 bases that were read are TGTGCCAGCAGTGATGCTGGGGGGGCCACCTCCTAT.

This clone was observed a few times. Gene names are mouse gene names. The read terminates 4 residues ahead of where the CDR3 ends, so the germline J gene completes it. The V gene is TRBV13-3, the J gene TRBJ2-1, with 9 positions matching TRBD2. J was trimmed by 4 bases and V by 3 bases; bases with no gene match: 2. Germline values: CDR1 NNHDY, CDR2 SYVADS. CDR3 length: 14 residues. The covered CDR3 bases are TGTGCCAGCAGTGGACTGGGGGAATATGCT. Translating it yields CASSGLGEYA. The entire CDR3 reads CASSGLGEYAEQFF.

A remark on this clone: The gene names given are mouse names. Sequencing ends 4 residues short of the CDR3 end; the germline J gene provides the rest. The rearrangement joins TRBV1 to TRBJ2-4; D is perhaps TRBD1 (6 bases). V was trimmed by 7 bases and J by 0 bases, leaving 8 bases between them. The CDR3 has 13 amino acids. CDR1 and CDR2 (germline): NSQYPW, LRSPGD (reference sequence). The CDR3 region is CTCTQGSQNTLYF. The CDR3 bases that were read are TGCACCTGCACGCAGGGGAGTCAAAAC.

This clone was seen more than once but under ten times. The gene names here belong to mouse. The read comes to an end 4 residues before the CDR3 does, leaving the germline J gene to fill in the end. The rearrangement links TRBV17 to TRBJ2-3; 8 bases align to TRBD2. Germline loops: CDR1 MNHDT, CDR2 YYDKIL. This CDR3 spans 15 amino acids. V lost 3 bases to trimming and J lost 2 bases; unmatched junction nucleotides: 4. The part of the CDR3 DNA that was read is TGTGCTAGCAGTAGGACTGGGGAGGTTGCAGAA. This codes for CASSRTGEVAE. From start to end, the CDR3 is CASSRTGEVAETLYF.

This clone was observed a handful of times. The gene names here belong to mouse. The read stops 4 residues short of the end of the CDR3; the missing end is completed from the germline J gene. J is TRBJ1-2 and V is TRBV19; a weak D match, TRBD1 (5 bases). The germline V gene encodes CDR1 FNHDT and CDR2 SITEND (reference sequence). This CDR3 comprises 12 residues. V was cut by 5 bases and J by 4 bases, with 9 bases left in between. The CDR3 region is CASSGRGSDYTF. Incomplete CDR3 DNA: TGTGCCAGCAGCGGGAGGGGCTCC.

With regard to this clone: Mouse gene names apply. From the germline J gene comes the end of the CDR3, since the read stops 4 residues before it. The chain links TRBV13-2 to TRBJ2-1, with D possibly TRBD2 on 6 matching bases. Trimming stripped 2 bases from V and 2 bases from J, with 8 bases between. The CDR3 totals 14 residues. Germline CDR1 is NNHNN and CDR2 is SYGAGS (reference sequence). The CDR3 bases that were read are TGTGCCAGCGGTGACTGGGGCTACTATGCT. Protein product: CASGDWGYYA. The whole CDR3 sequence is CASGDWGYYAEQFF.

This clone has a handful of counts. Gene and germline names: mouse. CDR3 DNA (partial): TGTGCCAGCAGTGGCTGGACTGGGGGGGCAGCAGAA. Translated, it gives CASSGWTGGAAE. The whole CDR3 sequence is CASSGWTGGAAETLYF. The chain combines TRBV13-1 with TRBJ2-3; TRBD2 aligns across 13 bases. The CDR3 is cut off 4 residues early in the read; its end comes from the germline J gene. Germline lookup yields CDR1 NSHNY and CDR2 SYGAGN. J was trimmed by 3 bases and V by 3 bases; bases with no gene match: 4. The CDR3 loop spans 16 amino acids.

This clone was seen a few times. The genes and germline here are from mouse. The CDR3 is cut off 4 residues early in the read; its end comes from the germline J gene. The same CDR3 arises from other DNA sequences in this sample as well. The V gene is TRBV13-1, the J gene TRBJ2-3; 8 bases agree with TRBD2. With 3 bases clipped from V and 0 bases from J, the junction kept 3 bases outside the gene matches. Germline V gene lookup returns CDR1 NSHNY and CDR2 SYGAGN. CDR3 length equals 15 residues. The sequenced part of the CDR3 DNA is TGTGCCAGCAGTGCCGGGACTGGTAGTGCAGAA. As protein: CASSAGTGSAE. The full-length CDR3 reads as CASSAGTGSAETLYF.

With respect to this clone: Genes and germline are mouse. The CDR3 end falls 4 residues outside the read, so it is completed with the germline J gene. The rearrangement joins TRBV5 to TRBJ2-1; the match to TRBD2 covers 10 bases. Germline CDR1 reads LGHNA; CDR2 reads YNLKQL (reference sequence). This CDR3 comprises 16 residues. V shed 4 bases, J shed 3 bases, and the junction held 6 bases outside the gene matches. Here the CDR3 reads CASSPPGTGAYAEQFF. Partial CDR3 DNA: TGTGCCAGCAGCCCCCCCGGGACTGGGGCCTATGCT.

This clone occurred a few times. Each gene name is a mouse one. The read finishes 4 residues shy of the CDR3 end, and the germline J gene is used to complete it. Other DNA variants within this sample encode the same CDR3. The V call is TRBV1, the J call TRBJ2-5, with TRBD1 as a possible D gene (6 bases). The CDR3 totals 15 residues. Trimming removed 0 bases at V and 2 bases at J, with 9 bases between. Germline-derived CDR1 and CDR2 are NSQYPW and LRSPGD (reference sequence). The CDR3 region is CTCSADRGGQDTQYF. CDR3 bases read: TGCACCTGCAGTGCAGATCGAGGGGGCCAAGAC.

This clone was recorded a few times. Here the gene names and germline are mouse. The CDR3 is cut off 4 residues early in the read; its end comes from the germline J gene. J is TRBJ2-1 and V is TRBV17; 11 positions agree with TRBD2. Germline assignment: CDR1 MNHDT and CDR2 YYDKIL. The V segment lost 3 bases and the J segment 0 bases; nucleotides outside the gene matches: 1. The CDR3 extends over 16 amino acids. The CDR3 protein is CASSRGLGDNYAEQFF. The CDR3 DNA, read in part, is TGTGCTAGCAGTAGGGGACTGGGGGATAACTATGCT. Filled out from reference TRBV17 and TRBJ2-1, the complete variable domain reads DTTVKQNPRYKLARVGKPVNLICSQTMNHDTMYWYQKKPNQAPKLLLFYYDKILNREADTFEKFQSSRPNNSFCSLYIGSAGLEYSAMYLCASSRGLGDNYAEQFFGPGTRLTVL.

Regarding this clone: The gene names here belong to mouse. The CDR3 end is not reached by the read, which stops 4 residues before it; the germline J gene fills it in. Additional DNA sequences in this sample encode the identical CDR3. J is TRBJ2-3 and V is TRBV13-1, with 7 nucleotides matching TRBD2. CDR3 length equals 14 residues. Losses at the gene ends were 5 bases for V and 3 bases for J; bases not matched to a gene: 6. The germline V gene has CDR1 NSHNY and CDR2 SYGAGN. The CDR3 bases that were read are TGTGCCAGCAGGGAGACGGGGGGGGCAGAA. Amino acids: CASRETGGAE. The CDR3 reads in full as CASRETGGAETLYF.

Turning to this clone: The listed genes are named as in mouse. The CDR3 end falls 4 residues outside the read, so it is completed with the germline J gene. The rearrangement joins TRBV13-1 to TRBJ1-2; 10 bases are a match to TRBD1. CDR3 length equals 15 residues. The germline V gene encodes CDR1 NSHNY and CDR2 SYGAGN. Germline trimming cut 2 bases from V and 2 bases from J; bases unmatched to any gene: 3. The DNA read from the CDR3 is TGTGCCAGCAGTGAGCAGACAGGGGGCAACTCC. Amino acids: CASSEQTGGNS. The complete CDR3 protein is CASSEQTGGNSDYTF.

Only a few counts were recorded for this clone. Gene names refer to mouse genes. The CDR3 extends 4 residues past the end of the read, so its final part is completed from the germline J gene. Other DNA sequences from this sample encode an identical CDR3 as well. J is TRBJ2-3 and V is TRBV31, with TRBD2 matching over 9 bases. The CDR3 extends over 15 amino acids. Germline V gene data show CDR1 as GKSSPN and CDR2 as SITVG. V was pared by 3 bases and J by 3 bases, with 7 bases of the junction left unmatched. The DNA read from the CDR3 is TGTGCCTGGAGCCTTGGGGGGGCGAGGGCAGAA. Its protein is CAWSLGGARAE. The CDR3 reads in full as CAWSLGGARAETLYF. The full variable domain, rest sourced from reference TRBV31 and TRBJ2-3, is AQTIHQWPVAEIKAVGSPLSLGCTIKGKSSPNLYWYWQATGGTLQQLFYSITVGQVESVVQLNLSASRPKDDQFILSTEKLLLSHSGFYLCAWSLGGARAETLYFGSGTRLTVL.

This clone was detected only a few times. The genes and germline here are from mouse. The CDR3 end is not reached by the read, which stops 4 residues before it; the germline J gene fills it in. The chain links TRBV1 to TRBJ2-1; no definite D call. The CDR3 extends over 12 amino acids. Germline V gives CDR1 NSQYPW, CDR2 LRSPGD (reference sequence). Trimming left V 7 bases short and J 3 bases short, with 7 bases between. This CDR3 is CTCTTVYAEQFF. Partial CDR3 DNA: TGCACCTGCACAACAGTCTATGCT.

The table lists this clone with a few counts. Each gene name is a mouse one. The CDR3 end falls 4 residues outside the read, so it is completed with the germline J gene. The J gene is TRBJ2-7, the V gene TRBV13-2, with 7 bases lining up with TRBD1. The CDR3 is 15 amino acids. CDR1 and CDR2 (germline): NNHNN, SYGAGS (reference sequence). Trimming cost V 5 bases and J 0 bases; bases outside gene matches: 8. CDR3 bases read: TGTGCCAGCGGCCCCGGGACAGCGAGCTCCTAT. Translation gives CASGPGTASSY. Given in full, the CDR3 is CASGPGTASSYEQYF.